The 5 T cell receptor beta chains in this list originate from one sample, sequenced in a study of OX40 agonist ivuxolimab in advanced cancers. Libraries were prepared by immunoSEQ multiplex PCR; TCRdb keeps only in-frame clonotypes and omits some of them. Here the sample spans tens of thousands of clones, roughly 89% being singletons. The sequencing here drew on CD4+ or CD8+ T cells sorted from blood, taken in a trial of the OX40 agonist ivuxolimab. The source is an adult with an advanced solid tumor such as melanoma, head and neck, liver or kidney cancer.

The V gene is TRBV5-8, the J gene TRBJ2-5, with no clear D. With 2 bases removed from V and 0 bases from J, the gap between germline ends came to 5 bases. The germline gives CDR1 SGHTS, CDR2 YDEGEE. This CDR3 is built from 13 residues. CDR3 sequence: CASSFQYQETQYF. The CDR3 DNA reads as TGTGCCAGCAGCTTTCAGTACCAAGAGACCCAGTACTTC.

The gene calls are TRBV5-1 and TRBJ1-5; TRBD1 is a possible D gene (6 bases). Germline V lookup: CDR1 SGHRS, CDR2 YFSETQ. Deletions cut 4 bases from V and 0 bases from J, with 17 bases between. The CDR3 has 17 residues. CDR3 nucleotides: TGCGCCAGCAGCCCGGTTGGGGGGCCCCTTAGCAATCAGCCCCAGCATTTT. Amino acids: CASSPVGGPLSNQPQHF.

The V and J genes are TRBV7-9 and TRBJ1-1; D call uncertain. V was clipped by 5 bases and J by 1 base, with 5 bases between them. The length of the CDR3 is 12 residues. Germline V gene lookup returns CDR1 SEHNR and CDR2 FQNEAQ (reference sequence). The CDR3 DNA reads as TGTGCCAGCAGCACGGGGAACACTGAAGCTTTCTTT. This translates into CASSTGNTEAFF.

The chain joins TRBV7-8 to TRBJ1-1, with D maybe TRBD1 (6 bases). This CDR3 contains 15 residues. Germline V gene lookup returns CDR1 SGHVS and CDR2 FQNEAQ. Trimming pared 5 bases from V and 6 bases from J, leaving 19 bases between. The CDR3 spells CASSTLPRGDAEAFF. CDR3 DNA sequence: TGTGCCAGCAGCACCCTTCCAAGGGGGGACGCTGAAGCTTTCTTT.

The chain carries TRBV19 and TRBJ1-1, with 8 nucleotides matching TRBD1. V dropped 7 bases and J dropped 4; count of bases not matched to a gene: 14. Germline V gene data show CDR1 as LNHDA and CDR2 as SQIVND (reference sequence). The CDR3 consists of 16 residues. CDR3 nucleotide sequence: TGTGCCAGTATCCAGGGGGCTTGGGATAAGGGCACTGAAGCTTTCTTT. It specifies CASIQGAWDKGTEAFF.